Shown below are 9 T cell receptor beta chains from a single sample sequenced in a study of T cell repertoires and leukemia-associated antigens. Their recognized antigens are unknown. TCRdb passed the 5' RACE reads through MiXCR, listing each CDR3 protein once. The repertoire holds some 13,000 distinct CDR3 sequences, with approximately 39% as singletons. The sample was CD3+ T cells sorted from blood and cultured. The receptors come from a female donor in good health.

For this clonotype: The germline gene is not matched at one end of the junction; a read error may be the cause. The rearrangement links TRBV7-8 to TRBJ2-7; TRBD1 is a possible D gene (6 bases). The CDR3 has 14 amino acids. Germline V gene lookup returns CDR1 SGHVS and CDR2 FQNEAQ. CDR3 residues: CASNLGKQGYEQYF. The CDR3 DNA is TGTGCCAGCAACTTAGGAAAACAGGGCTACGAGCAGTACTTC.

Sample share makes this clonotype medium-sized (0.01 to 0.1%). V and J are TRBV5-1 and TRBJ2-6, with no clear D. This CDR3 has 22 amino acids. Germline lookup yields CDR1 SGHRS and CDR2 YFSETQ. CDR3 loop: CTLYAVLVSALVLMAMVNVLTF. CDR3 sequence (DNA): TGCACCTTGTATGCCGTGCTGGTCAGTGCCCTCGTGCTGATGGCCATGGTCAACGTCCTGACTTTC.

This clonotype occurred once. At one of its ends the junction is not consistent with the germline gene, which may arise from a read error. V usage is TRBV5-1 and J usage is TRBJ2-1; 8 nucleotides line up with TRBD2. This CDR3 comprises 17 residues. Germline V CDR1 and CDR2: SGHRS, YFSETQ. The CDR3 loop is CASSFRRSGSRPNEQSF. The CDR3 DNA sequence: TGCGCCAGCAGCTTCAGGAGAAGCGGGAGTAGGCCCAATGAGCAGTCCTTC.

As concerns this clonotype: A junction end diverges from the germline sequence, so it may reflect a read error. The chain couples TRBV5-4 to TRBJ2-7, with 8 bases aligning to TRBD1. CDR1 SGHNT and CDR2 YYREEE come from the germline V gene (reference sequence). The CDR3 spans 19 residues. Written as DNA, the CDR3 is TGTGTCAGCAGCACTATAAAAGGGGACAGGCCGCCAAACTCCTACGAGCAGTACTTC. Amino acids: CVSSTIKGDRPPNSYEQYF.

The gene calls are TRBV28 and TRBJ1-2; D uncertain. V was trimmed by 3 bases and J by 5 bases, leaving 16 bases between them. The CDR3 has 15 residues. Germline CDR1 and CDR2: MDHEN and SYDVKM. CDR3 protein: CASSFSPLGDYGYTF. The CDR3 DNA reads TGTGCCAGCAGTTTTTCCCCCCTAGGAGATTATGGCTACACCTTC.

This rearrangement joins TRBV18 to TRBJ2-1; D ambiguous. V shed 3 bases and J shed 6 bases, with 12 bases lying between them. The CDR3 sequence is 14 residues long. The germline CDR1 and CDR2 sequences are KGHSH and LQKENI. The CDR3 region has the DNA TGTGCCAGCTCACCTTTCGGGTCTGGCAATGAGCAGTTCTTC. As protein: CASSPFGSGNEQFF.

The V and J genes are TRBV29-1 and TRBJ2-5; 7 nucleotides match TRBD1. Germline assignment: CDR1 SQVTM and CDR2 ANQGSEA. With V trimmed by 7 bases and J by 7 bases, 12 bases remained unmatched. This CDR3 comprises 13 residues. For the CDR3, the DNA is TGCAGCGCTGCGACAGGGACAAGAGGGACCCAGTACTTC. Amino acids: CSAATGTRGTQYF.

Comment on this clonotype: Mismatch with germline at one junction end may stem from a read error. The J gene is TRBJ2-1, the V gene TRBV14; 9 bases fit TRBD2. The CDR3 length is 14 residues. Germline CDR1 SGHDN, CDR2 FVKESK. The CDR3 sequence: CARSYTTSGMAQFF. CDR3 in DNA: TGTGCCCGCAGCTATACGACTAGCGGAATGGCACAGTTCTTC.

This clonotype was seen a few times. The V gene is TRBV27, the J gene TRBJ1-2; TRBD1 is a possible D gene (5 bases). The V gene's germline CDR1 is MNHEY and CDR2 SMNVEV (reference sequence). This CDR3 has 14 residues. Trimming removed 3 bases at V and 6 bases at J, with 14 bases between. CDR3 region: CASSFFRDGDGYTF. CDR3 bases: TGTGCCAGCAGTTTTTTCAGGGACGGAGATGGCTACACCTTC.